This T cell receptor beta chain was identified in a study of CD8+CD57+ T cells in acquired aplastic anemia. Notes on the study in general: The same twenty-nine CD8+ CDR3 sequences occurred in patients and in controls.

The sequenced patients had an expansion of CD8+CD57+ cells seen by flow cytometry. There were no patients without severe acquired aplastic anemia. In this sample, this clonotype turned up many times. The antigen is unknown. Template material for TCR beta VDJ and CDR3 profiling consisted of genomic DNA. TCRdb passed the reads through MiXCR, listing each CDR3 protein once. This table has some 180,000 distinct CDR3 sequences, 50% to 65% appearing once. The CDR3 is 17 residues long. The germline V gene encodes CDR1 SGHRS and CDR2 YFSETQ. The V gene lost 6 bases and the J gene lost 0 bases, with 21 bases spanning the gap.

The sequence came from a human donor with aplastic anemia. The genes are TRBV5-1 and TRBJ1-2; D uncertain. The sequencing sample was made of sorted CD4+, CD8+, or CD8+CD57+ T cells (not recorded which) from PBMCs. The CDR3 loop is CASTLGSGTPSNYGYTF. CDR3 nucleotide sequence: TGCGCCAGCACCCTGGGATCTGGCACCCCTTCTAACTATGGCTACACCTTC.